This TCR beta chain was recorded in a study of cytomegalovirus exposure and HLA in healthy donors. Overall study findings and caveats: According to reports, the classifier identified cytomegalovirus status with high specificity and sensitivity.

Regarding this clone: Antigen specificity is unknown.

Looked up from germline, CDR1 is GTSNPN and CDR2 is SVGIG (reference sequence). This CDR3 contains 17 residues. Trimming removed 0 bases from V and 0 bases from J, with 14 bases in between. The method was immunoSEQ multiplex PCR; TCRdb's version includes in-frame clones alone and lacks a portion of them. Found here are about 190,000 clones, roughly 82% of them singletons; the top ten hold roughly 1.5%. Source material: PBMCs. The TCR sequence derives from a woman between 18 and 30 years old in good health and CMV-seronegative. This rearrangement joins TRBV30 to TRBJ1-4; D possibly corresponds to TRBD1 (5 bases). The CDR3 DNA sequence: TGTGCCTGGAGTGTACGACAGAGCAGTGCAACTAATGAAAAACTGTTTTTT. Protein: CAWSVRQSSATNEKLFF.